A single count supports the clone carrying this T cell receptor (beta chain). The target antigen is unknown. This could be a read error, since a much larger clone is one nucleotide away. Time point here: persistent/refractory GD, antithyroid drugs over 5 years with positive TRAb. PBMC-derived RNA was used for the TCR library. By American Thyroid Association guidelines, Graves' disease was diagnosed in the cohort. Libraries of TCR beta came from iRepertoire HTBI primers plus Arm-PCR of CDR3 regions. One entry per CDR3 protein, called by TCRdb with MiXCR from the multiplex PCR reads. The sample carries about 470,000 distinct CDR3 sequences, roughly 21% recorded once. The data were obtained in a study of regulatory T cells in long-lasting Graves disease. Study-wide results and caveats: A limited number of samples was an acknowledged limitation. Compared with new cases, persistent Graves' patients showed reduced TCR diversity.

V was cut by 6 bases and J by 4 bases, with 13 bases left in between. The CDR3 totals 13 residues. Germline lookup yields CDR1 MNHEY and CDR2 SVGEGT. This receptor was obtained from a female donor with Graves disease. The sequenced sample was peripheral blood mononuclear cells (PBMCs), obtained when the disease was refractory, from a patient treated with antithyroid drugs. The chain employs TRBV6-2 or TRBV6-3 and TRBJ2-7, with D perhaps matching TRBD1 (5 bases). CDR3 in DNA: TGTGCCAGCAGCCAGGGTAAGTGGTACGAGCAGTACTTC. This sequence encodes CASSQGKWYEQYF.